What follows is one TCR beta chain and its context. Its antigen is undetermined. TCRdb independently ran MiXCR on the RT-PCR reads; one entry per CDR3 protein. This sample has some 180,000 distinct CDR3 sequences, with approximately 8.7% found just once. This CDR3 spans 18 amino acids. The junction had 18 bases not matched to a gene; V was cut back by 8 bases and J by 4 bases. Germline V gene lookup returns CDR1 SGHAT and CDR2 FQNNGV. The data were taken from a study of response to subunit inactivated influenza vaccine. Overall study findings and caveats: Few additional T cells are recruited per seasonal influenza vaccination, authors suggested.

Sequencing used non-naive T cells sorted from PBMCs, obtained on the day of vaccination. This sequence joins TRBV11-2 and TRBJ2-3, with 10 bases aligning to TRBD2. The TCR was taken from a man over 45 who received an inactivated influenza vaccine. CDR3 loop: CASAGVAGGLGFADTQYF. The CDR3 DNA reads TGTGCCAGCGCGGGGGTAGCGGGAGGATTGGGTTTCGCAGATACGCAGTATTTT. Using reference TRBV11-2 and TRBJ2-3 for the parts outside the CDR3, the full variable domain is EAGVAQSPRYKIIEKRQSVAFWCNPISGHATLYWYQQILGQGPKLLIQFQNNGVVDDSQLPKDRFSAERLKGVDSTLKIQPAKLEDSAVYLCASAGVAGGLGFADTQYFGPGTRLTVL.